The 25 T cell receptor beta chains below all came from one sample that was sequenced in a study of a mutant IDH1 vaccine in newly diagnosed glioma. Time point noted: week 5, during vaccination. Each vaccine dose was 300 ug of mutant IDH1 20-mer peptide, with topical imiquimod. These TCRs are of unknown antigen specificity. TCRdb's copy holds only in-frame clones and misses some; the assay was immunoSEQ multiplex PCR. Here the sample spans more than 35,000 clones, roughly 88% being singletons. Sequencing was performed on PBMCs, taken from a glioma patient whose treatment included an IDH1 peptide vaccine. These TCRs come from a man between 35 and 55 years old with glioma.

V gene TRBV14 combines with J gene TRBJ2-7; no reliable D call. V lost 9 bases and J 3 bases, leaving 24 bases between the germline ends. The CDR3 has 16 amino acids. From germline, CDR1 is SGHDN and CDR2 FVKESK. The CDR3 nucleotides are TGTGCCAGTCCCCCTCTGGGCAAGCCCGTCTACTACGAGCAGTACTTC. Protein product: CASPPLGKPVYYEQYF.

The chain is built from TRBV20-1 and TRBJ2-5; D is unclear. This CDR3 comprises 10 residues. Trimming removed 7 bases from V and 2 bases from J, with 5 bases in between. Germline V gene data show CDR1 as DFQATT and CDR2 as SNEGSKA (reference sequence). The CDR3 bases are TGCAGTGTAGGGCAAGAGACCCAGTACTTC. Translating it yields CSVGQETQYF.

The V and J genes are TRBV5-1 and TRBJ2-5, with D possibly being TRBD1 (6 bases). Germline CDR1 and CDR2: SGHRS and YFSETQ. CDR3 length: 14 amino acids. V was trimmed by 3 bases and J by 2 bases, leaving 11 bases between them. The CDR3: CASSSGHPQETQYF. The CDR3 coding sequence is TGCGCCAGCAGCTCGGGACACCCACAAGAGACCCAGTACTTC.

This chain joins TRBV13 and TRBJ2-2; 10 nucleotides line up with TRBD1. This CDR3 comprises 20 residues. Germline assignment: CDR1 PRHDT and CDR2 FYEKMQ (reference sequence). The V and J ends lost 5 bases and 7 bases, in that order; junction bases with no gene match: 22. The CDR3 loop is CASSHRRDRDRGFYDGELFF. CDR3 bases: TGTGCCAGCAGCCACCGGCGGGATCGGGACAGGGGATTTTATGACGGGGAGCTGTTTTTT.

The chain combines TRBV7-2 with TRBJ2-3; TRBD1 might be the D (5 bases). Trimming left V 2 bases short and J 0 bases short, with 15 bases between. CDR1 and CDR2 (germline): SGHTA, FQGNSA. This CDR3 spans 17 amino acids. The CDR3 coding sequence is TGTGCCAGCAGCTTAAGTCCGCGAACAGGTAGCACAGATACGCAGTATTTT. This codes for CASSLSPRTGSTDTQYF.

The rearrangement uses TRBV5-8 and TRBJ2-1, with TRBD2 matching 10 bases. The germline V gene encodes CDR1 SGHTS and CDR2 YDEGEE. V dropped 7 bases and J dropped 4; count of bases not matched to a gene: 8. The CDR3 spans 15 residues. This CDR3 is CASGYSGGGYNEQFF. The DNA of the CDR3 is TGTGCCAGCGGCTACAGCGGGGGGGGATACAATGAGCAGTTCTTC.

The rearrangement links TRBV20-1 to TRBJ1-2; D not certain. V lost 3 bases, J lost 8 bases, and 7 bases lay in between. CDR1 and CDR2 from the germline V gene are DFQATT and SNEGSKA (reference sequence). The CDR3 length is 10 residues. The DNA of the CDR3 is TGCAGTGCTAGTCCCGCCGGCTACACCTTC. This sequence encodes CSASPAGYTF.

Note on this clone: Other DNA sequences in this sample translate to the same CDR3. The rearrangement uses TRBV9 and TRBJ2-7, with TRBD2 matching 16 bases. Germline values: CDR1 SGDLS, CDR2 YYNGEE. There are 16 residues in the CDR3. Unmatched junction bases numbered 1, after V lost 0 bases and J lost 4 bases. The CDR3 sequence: CASSVEGLAGGYEQYF. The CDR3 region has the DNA TGTGCCAGCAGCGTAGAGGGACTAGCGGGAGGGTACGAGCAGTACTTC.

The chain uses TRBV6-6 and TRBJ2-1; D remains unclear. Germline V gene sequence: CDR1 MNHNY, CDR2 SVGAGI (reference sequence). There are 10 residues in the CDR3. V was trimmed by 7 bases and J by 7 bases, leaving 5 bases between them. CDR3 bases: TGTGCCAGCACATTAAATGAGCAGTTCTTC. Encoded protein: CASTLNEQFF.

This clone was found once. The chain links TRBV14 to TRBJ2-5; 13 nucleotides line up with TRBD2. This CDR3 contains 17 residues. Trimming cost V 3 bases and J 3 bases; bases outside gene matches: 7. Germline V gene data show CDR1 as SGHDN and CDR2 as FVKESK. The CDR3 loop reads CASSQPGLAGYKETQYF. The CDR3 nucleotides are TGTGCCAGCAGCCAGCCGGGACTAGCGGGGTATAAAGAGACCCAGTACTTC.

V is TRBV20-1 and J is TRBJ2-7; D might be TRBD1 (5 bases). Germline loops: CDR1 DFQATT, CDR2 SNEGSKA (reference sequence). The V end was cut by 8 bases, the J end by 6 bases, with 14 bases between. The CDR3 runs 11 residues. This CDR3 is CSPQAALEQYF. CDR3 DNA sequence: TGCAGTCCACAGGCCGCCCTCGAGCAGTACTTC.

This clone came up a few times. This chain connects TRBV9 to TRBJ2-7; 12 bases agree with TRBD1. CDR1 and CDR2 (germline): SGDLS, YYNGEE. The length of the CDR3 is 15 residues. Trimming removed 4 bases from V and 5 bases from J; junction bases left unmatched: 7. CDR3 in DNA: TGTGCCAGCAGCAGACCGGGGACAGGGGGCAACGAGCAGTACTTC. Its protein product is CASSRPGTGGNEQYF.

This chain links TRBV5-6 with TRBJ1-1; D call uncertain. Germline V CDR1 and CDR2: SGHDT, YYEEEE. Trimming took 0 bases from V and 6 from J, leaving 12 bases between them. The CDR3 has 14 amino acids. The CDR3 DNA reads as TGTGCCAGCAGCTTGGTTGGCAGGCGGTCTGAAGCTTTCTTT. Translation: CASSLVGRRSEAFF.

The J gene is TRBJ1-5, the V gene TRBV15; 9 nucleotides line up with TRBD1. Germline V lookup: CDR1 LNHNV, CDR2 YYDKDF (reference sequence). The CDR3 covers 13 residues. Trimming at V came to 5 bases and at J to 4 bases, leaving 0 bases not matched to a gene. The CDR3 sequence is CATSGQGNQPQHF. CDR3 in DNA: TGTGCCACCAGCGGACAGGGGAATCAGCCCCAGCATTTT.

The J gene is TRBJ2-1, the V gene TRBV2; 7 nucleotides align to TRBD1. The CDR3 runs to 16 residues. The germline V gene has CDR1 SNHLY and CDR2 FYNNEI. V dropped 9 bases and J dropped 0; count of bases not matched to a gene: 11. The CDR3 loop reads CASLRGGLDSYNEQFF. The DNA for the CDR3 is TGTGCCAGTCTTCGAGGGGGCCTTGACTCCTACAATGAGCAGTTCTTC.

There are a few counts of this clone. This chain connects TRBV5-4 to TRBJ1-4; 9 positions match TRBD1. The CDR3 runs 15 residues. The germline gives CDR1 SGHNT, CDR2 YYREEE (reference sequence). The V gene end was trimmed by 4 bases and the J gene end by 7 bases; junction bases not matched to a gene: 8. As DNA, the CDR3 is TGTGCCAGCAGCGTGGGACAGGGATTTGGTGAAAAACTGTTTTTT. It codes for CASSVGQGFGEKLFF.

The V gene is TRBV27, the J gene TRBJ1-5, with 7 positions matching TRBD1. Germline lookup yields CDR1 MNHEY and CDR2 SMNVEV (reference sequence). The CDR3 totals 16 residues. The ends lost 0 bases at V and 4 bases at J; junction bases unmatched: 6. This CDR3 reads CASSLSAGTDNQPQHF. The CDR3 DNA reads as TGTGCCAGCAGTTTATCGGCGGGGACAGATAATCAGCCCCAGCATTTT.

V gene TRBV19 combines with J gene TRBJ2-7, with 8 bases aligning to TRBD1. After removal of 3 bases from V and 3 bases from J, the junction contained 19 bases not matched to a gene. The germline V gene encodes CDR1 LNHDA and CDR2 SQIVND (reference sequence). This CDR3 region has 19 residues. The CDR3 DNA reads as TGTGCCAGTAGTATCTTTCGTCCCGGGACAGGTACCTCAAACTACGAGCAGTACTTC. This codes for CASSIFRPGTGTSNYEQYF.

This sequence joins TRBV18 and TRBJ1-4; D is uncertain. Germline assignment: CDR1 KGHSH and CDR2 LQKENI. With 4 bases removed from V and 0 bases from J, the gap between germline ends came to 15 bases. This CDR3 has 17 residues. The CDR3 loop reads CASSQLGTAATNEKLFF. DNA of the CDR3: TGTGCCAGCTCACAGCTAGGTACAGCTGCAACTAATGAAAAACTGTTTTTT.

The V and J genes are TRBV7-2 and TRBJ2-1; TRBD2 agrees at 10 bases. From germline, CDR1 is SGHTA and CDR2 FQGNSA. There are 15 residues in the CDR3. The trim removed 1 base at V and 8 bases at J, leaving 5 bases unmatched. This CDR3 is CASSLVASGSHEQFF. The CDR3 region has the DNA TGTGCCAGCAGCTTAGTGGCTAGCGGGAGTCATGAGCAGTTCTTC. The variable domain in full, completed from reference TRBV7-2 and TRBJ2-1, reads GAGVSQSPSNKVTEKGKDVELRCDPISGHTALYWYRQSLGQGLEFLIYFQGNSAPDKSGLPSDRFSAERTGGSVSTLTIQRTQQEDSAVYLCASSLVASGSHEQFFGPGTRLTVL.

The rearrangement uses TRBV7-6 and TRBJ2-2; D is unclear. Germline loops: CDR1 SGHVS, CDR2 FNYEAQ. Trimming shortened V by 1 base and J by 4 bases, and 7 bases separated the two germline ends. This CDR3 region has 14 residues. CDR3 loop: CASSLGRSTGELFF. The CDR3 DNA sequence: TGTGCCAGCAGCTTAGGCCGAAGCACCGGGGAGCTGTTTTTT.

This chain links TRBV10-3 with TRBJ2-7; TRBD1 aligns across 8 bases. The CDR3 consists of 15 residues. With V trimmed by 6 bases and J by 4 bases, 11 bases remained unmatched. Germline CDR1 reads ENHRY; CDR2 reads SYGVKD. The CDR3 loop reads CAISASDRVGYEQYF. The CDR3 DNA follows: TGTGCCATCAGCGCCTCGGACAGGGTTGGGTACGAGCAGTACTTC.

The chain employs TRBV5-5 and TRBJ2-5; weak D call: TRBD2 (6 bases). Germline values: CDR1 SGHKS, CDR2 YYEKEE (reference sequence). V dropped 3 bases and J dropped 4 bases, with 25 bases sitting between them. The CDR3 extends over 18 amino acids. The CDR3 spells CASSSSGTSVGMGETQYF. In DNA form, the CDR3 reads TGTGCCAGCAGCTCCTCCGGGACTTCGGTCGGGATGGGAGAGACCCAGTACTTC.

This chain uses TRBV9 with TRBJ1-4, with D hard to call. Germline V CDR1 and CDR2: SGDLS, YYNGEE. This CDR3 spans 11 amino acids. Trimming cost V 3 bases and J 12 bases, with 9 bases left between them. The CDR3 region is CASSASGQLFF. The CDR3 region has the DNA TGTGCCAGCAGCGCCTCGGGCCAACTGTTTTTT.

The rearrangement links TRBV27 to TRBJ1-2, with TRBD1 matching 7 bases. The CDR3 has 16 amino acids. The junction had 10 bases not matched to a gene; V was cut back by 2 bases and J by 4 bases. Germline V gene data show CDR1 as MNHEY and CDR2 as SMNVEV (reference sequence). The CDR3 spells CASSLKPGQSRYGYTF. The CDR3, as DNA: TGTGCCAGCAGTTTAAAACCGGGACAGAGTCGCTATGGCTACACCTTC.